This is a list of T cell receptor beta chains from one sample in a study of shared clonotypes between healthy human individuals. Here immunoSEQ multiplex PCR was the method, and the copy in TCRdb shows in-frame clones only, minus some. The profile shows fewer than 1.8 million clones, 98% of them singletons. Sequencing was performed on naive CD4+ T cells sorted from blood. These receptors originate from a man aged 25 to 40 in good health. Each CDR3 is given with its conserved first and last residue. A D gene is named only where the DNA matches it firmly. Expanded clones get a size class; other rows say once, few or many, or leave the size out.

NA,TRBV18,TRBJ1-1,NA,CASSPPTAGPNTEAFF
NA,TRBV2,TRBJ2-7,NA,CASRGDTPYEQYF
NA,TRBV6-5,TRBJ2-1,NA,CASSYRFSSYNEQFF
TRBD1,TRBV25-1,TRBJ1-4,NA,CASSELGRGNEKLFF
TRBD2,TRBV10-3,TRBJ2-7,NA,CAISEAGATYEQYF
NA,TRBV5-1,TRBJ2-1,NA,CASSLTSPNYNEQFF
TRBD2,TRBV7-2,TRBJ2-5,NA,CASSRTLAEETQYF
TRBD2,TRBV15,TRBJ2-1,NA,CATSRGGIAGSAEQFF
TRBD1,TRBV28,TRBJ1-4,NA,CASTGGVYDTEKLFF
NA,TRBV4-1,TRBJ2-1,NA,CASSIPGVSLYNEQFF
NA,TRBV5-6,TRBJ1-5,NA,CASSPWLGYNQPQHF
TRBD1,TRBV7-8,TRBJ2-1,NA,CASSRRQDRGAYNEQFF
NA,TRBV28,TRBJ2-7,NA,CASSLFGGSYEQYF
TRBD1,TRBV7-2,TRBJ1-2,NA,CASSTPGQGGYGYTF
NA,TRBV29-1,TRBJ2-3,NA,CSVAGGIDTQYF
TRBD1,TRBV5-1,TRBJ2-1,NA,CASSLKGQGSYNEQFF
TRBD1,TRBV5-1,TRBJ2-7,NA,CASSLGDRGDEQYF
TRBD1,TRBV7-3,TRBJ2-3,NA,CASSSGQGVTDTQYF
NA,TRBV5-1,TRBJ2-1,NA,CASRTGTDHNEQFF
NA,TRBV6-4,TRBJ2-2,NA,CASKAWATGELFF
NA,TRBV14,TRBJ2-7,NA,CASSQVAASSYEQYF
TRBD1,TRBV2,TRBJ2-7,NA,CASSEQGTGRYEQYF
NA,TRBV5-1,TRBJ2-2,once,CASSSRTAADGELFF
NA,TRBV7-2,TRBJ1-1,NA,CASSLRVYGTNTEAFF
TRBD2,TRBV30,TRBJ2-7,NA,CAWSARRLAGAYNSYEQYF
NA,TRBV27,TRBJ2-7,NA,CASSNIWERRYEQYF
NA,TRBV5-4,TRBJ1-1,NA,CASSWGTYPTEAFF
TRBD2,TRBV7-6,TRBJ2-7,NA,CASSLGSSGSVLGEQYF
NA,TRBV11-2,TRBJ2-7,once,CASSFRGPYEQYF
TRBD2,TRBV19,TRBJ2-7,NA,CASATSGSSFGSYEQYF
NA,TRBV5-4,TRBJ1-1,NA,CASSVWGVTNTEAFF
NA,TRBV18,TRBJ2-7,NA,CASSPGYGYEQYF
NA,TRBV28,TRBJ1-4,NA,CASSLRSAYLGKLFF
NA,TRBV10-1,TRBJ2-2,NA,CASSLGPRSNTGELFF
NA,TRBV5-1,TRBJ2-5,once,CASSLARDRETQYF
TRBD2,TRBV5-4,TRBJ2-1,NA,CASSIPGLAGGEQFF
NA,TRBV6-1,TRBJ2-3,NA,CASSGVPTDTQYF
TRBD2,TRBV5-6,TRBJ2-5,NA,CASSFGTSGSVETQYF
TRBD2,TRBV5-1,TRBJ2-2,NA,CASSFPTSPNTGELFF
TRBD1,TRBV7-6,TRBJ2-7,NA,CASSRAGQGAYEQYF
TRBD2,TRBV19,TRBJ2-1,NA,CASSVLAGYNEQFF
NA,TRBV29-1,TRBJ2-1,NA,CSVERGRGEQFF
TRBD2,TRBV6-4,TRBJ2-1,NA,CASSTGTSGRYNEQFF
NA,TRBV10-3,TRBJ1-2,NA,CAISGRQTGYGYTF
NA,TRBV5-1,TRBJ1-2,NA,CASSLDAGFNYGYTF
NA,TRBV5-1,TRBJ2-5,NA,CASSHLSTPETQYF